The rows below give T cell receptor beta chains drawn from one sample of a study of blood T cell repertoires in COVID-19. Clones were sequenced by immunoSEQ multiplex PCR, and TCRdb holds only the in-frame ones, with some missing. Of 150,000 to 200,000 clones in the sample, around 90% are singletons; the top ten hold approximately 0.56%. What was sequenced was peripheral blood. Receptors were obtained from a man aged 50 or older with acute or convalescent COVID-19. The CDR3 runs from the conserved cysteine through the conserved F or W. The order of the fields is J gene, V gene, D gene, clone size, CDR3 DNA, CDR3 protein. The D gene is left open where the match is weak. Size values are once, few and many counts, or a class for expanded clones, and some rows have none.

>TRBJ2-7|TRBV28|-|-
TGTGCCAGCAGTTTATTCCCAGGGCGGAGGGGTCTGGACGAGCAGTACTTC
CASSLFPGRRGLDEQYF
>TRBJ1-1|TRBV29-1|-|-
TGCAGCGTGGGTAGGCAGGGGTTCGGGGAAGCTTTCTTT
CSVGRQGFGEAFF
>TRBJ2-2|TRBV6-6|TRBD1|-
TGTGCCAGCAGTTACCGTCCGGGACAGGGAGCCGGGGAGCTGTTTTTT
CASSYRPGQGAGELFF
>TRBJ2-7|TRBV6-5|-|-
TGTGCCACAAGGAGGGGCTACGAGCAGTACTTC
CATRRGYEQYF
>TRBJ2-5|TRBV28|-|-
TGTGCCAGCAGTTTACGGGAGACCCAGTACTTC
CASSLRETQYF
>TRBJ1-4|TRBV7-9|TRBD1|-
TGTGCCAGCAGCCCCGGGACAGGGGGATTAGAGGAAAAACTGTTTTTT
CASSPGTGGLEEKLFF
>TRBJ2-1|TRBV11-2|TRBD2|-
TGTGCCACCCAGCCCCCTAGCGGAGCCAATGAGCAGTTCTTC
CATQPPSGANEQFF
>TRBJ2-1|TRBV30|TRBD2|-
TGTGCCTGGAGTGTGAGCGGGAGTTCGGTCGAGCAGTTCTTC
CAWSVSGSSVEQFF
>TRBJ1-1|TRBV11-3|-|few
TGTGCCAGCAGCTTAGGGCTTAACACTGAAGCTTTCTTT
CASSLGLNTEAFF
>TRBJ2-5|TRBV7-6|-|-
TGTGCCAGCAGCTTCAGGGTTTGGGAGACCCAGTACTTC
CASSFRVWETQYF
>TRBJ2-7|TRBV6-5|TRBD1|-
TGTGCCAGCAGAGGACAGGGTGACGAGCAGTACTTC
CASRGQGDEQYF
>TRBJ2-2|TRBV9|TRBD2|-
TGTGCCAGCAGCGTTTCTAGCGGGATAGGGTCCGGGGAGCTGTTTTTT
CASSVSSGIGSGELFF
>TRBJ1-2|TRBV7-9|-|-
TGTGCCAGCAGCCCCCATCCAACAGTCCTCTATGGCTACACCTTC
CASSPHPTVLYGYTF
>TRBJ1-2|TRBV28|-|-
TGTGCCAGCAGTGTTATAGGCCAGGGGGGCTACACCTTC
CASSVIGQGGYTF
>TRBJ2-1|TRBV7-3|TRBD2|-
TGTGCCAGCAGCCTTATGAGCGGGAGATTGTACAATGAGCAGTTCTTC
CASSLMSGRLYNEQFF
>TRBJ2-7|TRBV5-1|-|few
TGCGCCAGCAGCTTGGGTGGCAGGAACTCCTACGAGCAGTACTTC
CASSLGGRNSYEQYF
>TRBJ1-6|TRBV2|TRBD1|-
TGTGCCAGCAGTCGGGGACAGCTCTATAATTCACCCCTCCACTTT
CASSRGQLYNSPLHF
>TRBJ2-6|TRBV19|TRBD1|once
TGTGCCAGTAGACAGGGGGGTGGGGCCAACGTCCTGACTTTC
CASRQGGGANVLTF
>TRBJ2-5|TRBV6-5|TRBD2|once
TGTGCCAGCACCTCGTTAGCGGGGGGGCAAGAGACCCAGTACTTC
CASTSLAGGQETQYF
>TRBJ2-2|TRBV27|TRBD2|few
TGTGCCAGCAGTCCGCAGACTAGCGGGGGGGCCGTCACCGGGGAGCTGTTTTTT
CASSPQTSGGAVTGELFF
>TRBJ1-2|TRBV30|TRBD1|-
TGTGCCTGGAGTGGACAGGGTTGGAATGGCTACACCTTC
CAWSGQGWNGYTF
>TRBJ1-5|TRBV2|TRBD1|-
TGTGCCAGCAGTGTTAGGGGGCATCAGCCCCAGCATTTT
CASSVRGHQPQHF
>TRBJ1-1|TRBV5-1|-|-
TGCGCCAGCAGCTTGCGCGGACAGACCCTCATGAACACTGAAGCTTTCTTT
CASSLRGQTLMNTEAFF
>TRBJ2-2|TRBV24-1|-|-
TGTGCCACCAGTACGAGTCCGGGGGCCGGGGAGCTGTTTTTT
CATSTSPGAGELFF
>TRBJ2-1|TRBV21-1|-|-
TGTGCCAGCAGCAAAGGCGCAGGGGGCTTAGATGAGCAGTTCTTC
CASSKGAGGLDEQFF
>TRBJ2-1|TRBV19|TRBD2|-
TGTGCCACCATAATAAGTTCTAGCGGGATTCTAGAGCAGTTCTTC
CATIISSSGILEQFF
>TRBJ2-3|TRBV7-2|TRBD2|-
TGTGCCAGCAGCTTACGGGGGACTAGCGGGATTATAGATACGCAGTATTTT
CASSLRGTSGIIDTQYF
>TRBJ2-7|TRBV18|TRBD2|-
TGTGCCAGCTCGGTTTCTAGCGGGAGGTCCCACGAGCAGTACTTC
CASSVSSGRSHEQYF